The 15 T cell receptor beta chains given below trace back to one sample, sequenced in a study of CD8+CD57+ T cells in acquired aplastic anemia. The template for TCR beta VDJ and CDR3 sequence profiling was genomic DNA. MiXCR, applied by TCRdb to the reads, yields one record per CDR3 protein. There are under 200,000 distinct CDR3 sequences in the sample; roughly 45% occur only once, and about 1.1% lies in the top ten. Source material: sorted CD4+, CD8+, or CD8+CD57+ T cells (not recorded which) from PBMCs. The origin of the receptors is a human donor in good health.

This clonotype was counted between two and nine times. This chain connects TRBV20-1 to TRBJ2-4; TRBD1 aligns across 7 bases. V was clipped by 1 base and J by 0 bases; unmatched bases: 9. The CDR3 runs to 17 residues. Germline V CDR1 and CDR2: DFQATT, SNEGSKA (reference sequence). DNA for the CDR3: TGCAGTGCTAGAGCTGACAGGGAAAAACTAGCCAAAAACATTCAGTACTTC. Protein product: CSARADREKLAKNIQYF.

The chain recombines TRBV25-1 with TRBJ2-3; 10 bases agree with TRBD2. J was trimmed by 2 bases and V by 5 bases; bases with no gene match: 4. Germline lookup yields CDR1 MGHDK and CDR2 SYGVNS. The CDR3 spans 15 residues. The CDR3 DNA sequence: TGTGCCAGCAGTCCAACTAGCGGGGCCACAGATACGCAGTATTTT. Protein product: CASSPTSGATDTQYF.

This clonotype was counted many times. The genes are TRBV12-5 and TRBJ1-1; D is unresolved. CDR3 size: 13 residues. Germline V gene lookup returns CDR1 LGHNT and CDR2 FRNRAP. V lost 0 bases to trimming and J lost 7 bases, with 9 bases between them. The CDR3, as DNA: TGTGCTAGTGGTTTGGTACGAGGAGTTGAAGCTTTCTTT. Amino acid sequence: CASGLVRGVEAFF. Using reference TRBV12-5 and TRBJ1-1 for the parts outside the CDR3, the full variable domain is DARVTQTPRHKVTEMGQEVTMRCQPILGHNTVFWYRQTMMQGLELLAYFRNRAPLDDSGMPKDRFSAEMPDATLATLKIQPSEPRDSAVYFCASGLVRGVEAFFGQGTRLTVV.

This clonotype was detected ten times or more. The chain links TRBV28 to TRBJ1-5, with D hard to call. Trimming took 6 bases from V and 0 from J, leaving 6 bases between them. Germline CDR1 MDHEN, CDR2 SYDVKM. The CDR3 is made up of 13 amino acids. The CDR3 spells CASSLHSNQPQHF. CDR3 DNA sequence: TGTGCCAGCAGCCTGCATAGCAATCAGCCCCAGCATTTT.

To note about this clonotype: The junction and the germline gene differ at one end; a read error may be behind it. The chain joins TRBV4-1 to TRBJ1-4; unclear D gene. The CDR3 is made up of 12 amino acids. Germline assignment: CDR1 MGHRA and CDR2 YSYEKL. CDR3 DNA sequence: TGCGCCAGCGAGGGTCGGGGTGAAGAACTGTTTTTT. Its protein is CASEGRGEELFF.

This clonotype came up a few times. The chain links TRBV20-1 to TRBJ2-1, with TRBD2 matching over 10 bases. J lost 2 bases, V lost 0 bases, and 10 bases had no gene match. The CDR3 totals 18 residues. CDR1 is DFQATT, CDR2 SNEGSKA, per germline (reference sequence). CDR3 nucleotides: TGCAGTGCTAGAGATCGGTTTAGGAGCGGGGGGGCCTACAATGAGCAGTTCTTC. Protein sequence: CSARDRFRSGGAYNEQFF.

The rearrangement joins TRBV20-1 to TRBJ1-5; 8 bases match TRBD1. There are 13 residues in the CDR3. Germline V CDR1 and CDR2: DFQATT, SNEGSKA (reference sequence). CDR3 residues: CSVPGQANQPQHF. The DNA of the CDR3 is TGCAGCGTACCGGGACAGGCTAATCAGCCCCAGCATTTT.

This chain joins TRBV2 and TRBJ1-4; D is uncertain. V shed 4 bases and J shed 11 bases, with 14 bases lying between them. Germline CDR1 and CDR2: SNHLY and FYNNEI. The CDR3 length is 13 residues. For the CDR3, the DNA is TGTGCCAGCAGTGGGTCATTAATCGAGAAACTGTTTTTT. Translated: CASSGSLIEKLFF.

In its sample, this clonotype was seen many times. The CDR3 here is CASSLVAGGWGATDTQYF. Here the CDR3 DNA reads TGTGCCAGCAGCTTAGTGGCAGGGGGCTGGGGGGCCACAGATACGCAGTATTTT. The chain joins TRBV7-2 to TRBJ2-3; 8 bases fit TRBD1. The V segment lost 1 base and the J segment 2 bases; nucleotides outside the gene matches: 11. CDR1 and CDR2 (germline): SGHTA, FQGNSA. This CDR3 region has 18 residues. Complete variable domain (other parts from reference TRBV7-2 and TRBJ2-3): GAGVSQSPSNKVTEKGKDVELRCDPISGHTALYWYRQSLGQGLEFLIYFQGNSAPDKSGLPSDRFSAERTGGSVSTLTIQRTQQEDSAVYLCASSLVAGGWGATDTQYFGPGTRLTVL.

The sample holds many counts of this clonotype. The chain is built from TRBV2 and TRBJ1-2, with 10 positions matching TRBD1. The CDR3 runs 13 residues. Germline CDR1 is SNHLY and CDR2 is FYNNEI. J lost 4 bases, V lost 8 bases, and 4 bases had no gene match. This CDR3 is CASEGQGLYGYTF. Written as DNA, the CDR3 is TGTGCCAGCGAGGGACAGGGGCTCTATGGCTACACCTTC.

The chain is built from TRBV2 and TRBJ2-7, with D unclear. Germline CDR1 is SNHLY and CDR2 is FYNNEI. V was shortened by 6 bases and J by 2 bases, with 17 bases between the two germline ends. There are 15 residues in the CDR3. The CDR3 DNA sequence: TGTGCCAGCAGCGTATCTGGGGTCCGGACCTACGAGCAGTACTTC. Its translation is CASSVSGVRTYEQYF.

At least ten counts were recorded for this clonotype. The chain couples TRBV20-1 to TRBJ2-1; D is perhaps TRBD2 (6 bases). The V gene lost 1 base and the J gene lost 8 bases, with 18 bases spanning the gap. CDR1 and CDR2 (germline): DFQATT, SNEGSKA (reference sequence). The CDR3 is 15 amino acids. DNA of the CDR3: TGCAGTGCTAGAGTGATCGGGGGACGTCTTTATGAGCAGTTCTTC. This gives the protein CSARVIGGRLYEQFF.

This clonotype was seen many times. The chain is built from TRBV7-3 and TRBJ2-1; a possible D gene is TRBD1 (7 bases). The CDR3 runs to 17 residues. CDR1 and CDR2 from the germline V gene are SGHTA and FQGTGA. The germline V and J ends were trimmed by 1 base and 9 bases, with 22 bases remaining between them. The CDR3 DNA follows: TGTGCCAGCAGCTTAATGGGTTACGGAGGGGGCTGGAGTGAGCAGTTCTTC. This translates into CASSLMGYGGGWSEQFF.

This clonotype has ten or more counts. This chain uses TRBV7-9 with TRBJ1-2; a possible D gene is TRBD1 (6 bases). Germline values: CDR1 SEHNR, CDR2 FQNEAQ (reference sequence). The CDR3 runs 14 residues. V was clipped by 5 bases and J by 4 bases, with 14 bases between them. Here the CDR3 reads CASSPQGEGYGYTF. The CDR3 DNA reads TGTGCCAGCAGCCCACAGGGTGAGGGCTATGGCTACACCTTC.

The sample holds many counts of this clonotype. This chain's CDR3 is CASSLPGGGYTF. The DNA of the CDR3 is TGTGCCAGCAGCTTACCCGGGGGCGGCTACACCTTC. The genes are TRBV7-3 and TRBJ1-2; D may be TRBD1 (6 bases). The CDR3 length is 12 residues. The V and J ends lost 2 bases and 8 bases respectively, with 9 bases between them. From germline, CDR1 is SGHTA and CDR2 FQGTGA.